Presented here are 13 T cell receptor beta chains from one specimen sequenced in a study of technical replicates of blood from a handful of donors (dated by TCRdb to about 2017). The library was produced with the immunoSEQ multiplex PCR assay. The clones in this table, taken by TCRdb from immuneACCESS, are in-frame only. Not every clone is retained; where verified, under half of the shortfall comes from an unresolved V gene, and the cause of the rest is unknown. The sample table lists under 85,000 clones, about 86% of them with a count of one. 4% to 5.5% of the sample is taken by the ten largest. The source material was PBMCs. All receptors derive from a human donor in good health. Some clones in this sample may be carry-over from other donors' samples.

This clone was seen more than once but under ten times. This sequence joins TRBV5-6 and TRBJ1-6, with a possible D match to TRBD1 (5 bases). Trimming removed 0 bases at V and 3 bases at J, with 13 bases between. Germline-derived CDR1 and CDR2 are SGHDT and YYEEEE. The CDR3 is made up of 17 amino acids. The CDR3 DNA reads as TGTGCCAGCAGCTTGGAGTCAGGGTCGGGCTATAATTCACCCCTCCACTTT. This translates into CASSLESGSGYNSPLHF.

The chain combines TRBV7-8 with TRBJ2-1; 10 nucleotides line up with TRBD1. Germline CDR1 and CDR2: SGHVS and FQNEAQ. The CDR3 consists of 14 residues. V lost 5 bases, J lost 7 bases, and 5 bases stayed unmatched. The CDR3 region has the DNA TGTGCCAGCAGCGCCGGACAGGGGGGGAATGAGCAGTTCTTC. This sequence encodes CASSAGQGGNEQFF.

The rearrangement uses TRBV4-3 and TRBJ1-3; D perhaps matches TRBD1 (5 bases). The length of the CDR3 is 16 residues. Trimming left V 0 bases short and J 1 base short, with 10 bases between. CDR1 and CDR2 from the germline V gene are LGHNA and YSLEER. The chain's CDR3 is CASSQDRGFSGNTIYF. The CDR3 DNA is TGCGCCAGCAGCCAAGACCGGGGGTTTTCTGGAAACACCATATATTTT.

This clone is medium-sized within its sample. V gene TRBV6-5 combines with J gene TRBJ1-1; 7 positions agree with TRBD1. This CDR3 spans 13 amino acids. Germline V lookup: CDR1 MNHEY, CDR2 SVGAGI. After removal of 6 bases from V and 2 bases from J, the junction contained 3 bases not matched to a gene. For the CDR3, the DNA is TGTGCCAGCAGGGGACAGCTTAACACTGAAGCTTTCTTT. Protein: CASRGQLNTEAFF.

V and J are TRBV7-9 and TRBJ1-2, with a possible D match to TRBD1 (6 bases). This CDR3 is 13 amino acids long. Between the trimmed V and J ends, which lost 2 bases and 7 bases, there was a span of 11 bases. The germline V gene has CDR1 SEHNR and CDR2 FQNEAQ (reference sequence). The CDR3 region has the DNA TGTGCCAGCAGCTTACCACAGGGTGGTGGCTACACCTTC. Protein sequence: CASSLPQGGGYTF.

The chain has TRBV5-1 and TRBJ2-1, with 12 bases fitting TRBD2. The CDR3 runs 13 residues. After removal of 4 bases from V and 15 bases from J, the junction contained 8 bases not matched to a gene. Germline V gene data show CDR1 as SGHRS and CDR2 as YFSETQ. CDR3 sequence reads: CASSLGTSGSLFF. The CDR3, as DNA: TGCGCCAGCAGCCTCGGGACTAGCGGGTCTCTGTTCTTC.

Here the CDR3 DNA reads TGTGCCAGCAGTCAGTGGCTAGAGGAAGAGACCCAGTACTTC. Protein sequence: CASSQWLEEETQYF. V gene TRBV6-1 combines with J gene TRBJ2-5, with D hard to call. V gave up 5 bases and J gave up 3 bases, with 13 bases separating them. Germline assignment: CDR1 MNHNS and CDR2 SASEGT. This CDR3 has 14 residues.

The chain employs TRBV6-4 and TRBJ2-3; D is unclear. Germline lookup yields CDR1 MRHNA and CDR2 SNTAGT. The V end lost 3 bases, the J end lost 2 bases, and 6 bases lay between the germline ends. The CDR3 totals 13 residues. The CDR3 DNA sequence: TGTGCCAGCAGTGAGAGCGACACAGATACGCAGTATTTT. Its translation is CASSESDTDTQYF.

The chain carries TRBV19 and TRBJ2-1; 9 bases align to TRBD1. There are 15 residues in the CDR3. Looked up from germline, CDR1 is LNHDA and CDR2 is SQIVND (reference sequence). V shed 5 bases and J 4 bases; nucleotides not matched to a gene: 6. The CDR3 DNA is TGTGCCAGTAGTTCCACAGGGGGCCCATACAATGAGCAGTTCTTC. Protein sequence: CASSSTGGPYNEQFF.

This rearrangement joins TRBV5-1 to TRBJ2-7, with D uncertain. Deletions cut 2 bases from V and 4 bases from J, with 22 bases between. The CDR3 length is 17 residues. Germline CDR1 and CDR2: SGHRS and YFSETQ. This CDR3 is CASSLTYQARDPYEQYF. CDR3 nucleotide sequence: TGCGCCAGCAGCTTAACTTATCAGGCGCGAGACCCATACGAGCAGTACTTC.

The chain uses TRBV6-1 and TRBJ1-2; the match to TRBD1 covers 10 bases. There are 14 residues in the CDR3. From germline, CDR1 is MNHNS and CDR2 SASEGT. V shed 3 bases and J 4 bases; nucleotides not matched to a gene: 2. The DNA of the CDR3 is TGTGCCAGCAGTGAGGGGGACAGGGGCTATGGCTACACCTTC. Amino acid sequence: CASSEGDRGYGYTF.

The V gene is TRBV18, the J gene TRBJ1-3; D remains unclear. V was trimmed by 2 bases and J by 0 bases, leaving 8 bases between them. This CDR3 is 15 amino acids long. The germline CDR1 and CDR2 sequences are KGHSH and LQKENI. CDR3 in DNA: TGTGCCAGCTCACCAAACGGGATCTCTGGAAACACCATATATTTT. As protein: CASSPNGISGNTIYF.

The J gene is TRBJ2-5, the V gene TRBV2; D uncertain. The V and J ends lost 7 bases and 2 bases respectively, with 8 bases between them. The CDR3 loop spans 12 amino acids. CDR1 and CDR2 (germline): SNHLY, FYNNEI. CDR3 sequence: CASMRGQETQYF. The CDR3 DNA reads TGTGCCAGCATGAGAGGTCAAGAGACCCAGTACTTC.